Presented here are 28 T cell receptor beta chains from one specimen sequenced in a study of vaccination and CD4 T cells after COVID-19. Cultured CD4+ T-cell DNA underwent Oncomine TCR Beta short-read sequencing. TCRdb re-derived calls from the PCR reads in MiXCR, one entry per CDR3 protein. The sample contains about 5,200 distinct CDR3 sequences, approximately 31% of which appear only once. These receptors lack a known antigen. This sample's treatment: roughly 10-day PBMC culture with coronavirus spike peptide pools or control peptides (ViraFEST assay). The specimen comprised CD4+ T cells from blood, cultured in vitro, sampled after SARS-CoV-2 vaccination. The receptors stem from a human donor who had recovered from COVID-19.

The chain uses TRBV7-2 and TRBJ1-2; 7 bases map to TRBD1. Germline V gives CDR1 SGHTA, CDR2 FQGNSA. The CDR3 has 16 amino acids. J gave up 5 bases and V 3 bases, and 12 bases lay outside the gene matches. CDR3 loop: CASSFNDLRDSYGYTF. As DNA, the CDR3 is TGTGCCAGCAGCTTCAACGACCTCCGGGACAGTTATGGCTACACCTTC.

As DNA, the CDR3 is TGTGCCAGCGGCCCCGGACAGGGACGGGGTCAGCCCCAGCATTTT. Encoded protein: CASGPGQGRGQPQHF. The chain is built from TRBV2 and TRBJ1-5, with TRBD1 matching 8 bases. V dropped 8 bases and J dropped 6; count of bases not matched to a gene: 12. Per germline, CDR1 SNHLY and CDR2 FYNNEI. The CDR3 contains 15 residues.

In its sample, this clonotype ranks as medium-sized. The V call is TRBV20-1, the J call TRBJ1-5; D is unresolved. Germline lookup yields CDR1 DFQATT and CDR2 SNEGSKA (reference sequence). Trimming removed 1 base from V and 7 bases from J, with 8 bases in between. CDR3 size: 12 residues. CDR3 residues: CSARALGQPQHF. The CDR3 coding sequence is TGCAGTGCTAGAGCCTTGGGACAGCCCCAGCATTTT.

Notes on this clonotype: A single base separates this from a much larger clone, so it may be a read error. V gene TRBV20-1 combines with J gene TRBJ1-2; 7 bases are a match to TRBD1. This CDR3 comprises 13 residues. CDR1 is DFQATT, CDR2 SNEGSKA, per germline (reference sequence). The CDR3: CSAGTTGHYGYAF. The CDR3 DNA follows: TGCAGTGCCGGAACGACAGGGCACTATGGCTACGCCTTC.

This chain uses TRBV19 with TRBJ1-6, with 8 bases identical to TRBD1. The V gene's germline CDR1 is LNHDA and CDR2 SQIVND (reference sequence). The CDR3 totals 15 residues. The J segment lost 6 bases and the V segment lost 3 bases, leaving 4 bases of the junction unmatched. The DNA for the CDR3 is TGTGCCAGTAGTATCCAGGGGGCTGGTAATTCACCCCTCCACTTT. This codes for CASSIQGAGNSPLHF.

Within the sample, this clonotype is medium-sized (0.01 to 0.1%). The J gene is TRBJ2-3, the V gene TRBV7-2; D is ambiguous. V shed 4 bases and J shed 1 base, with 9 bases lying between them. CDR3 size: 14 residues. In germline, CDR1 is SGHTA, CDR2 FQGNSA. CDR3 DNA: TGTGCCAGCAGCTCTTATAGCCGCACAGATACGCAGTATTTT. This encodes CASSSYSRTDTQYF.

The chain couples TRBV19 to TRBJ1-1, with 7 bases aligning to TRBD1. The CDR3 is 12 residues long. Unmatched junction bases numbered 11, after V lost 9 bases and J lost 10 bases. Per germline, CDR1 LNHDA and CDR2 SQIVND (reference sequence). CDR3 sequence: CASDDRAGGAFF. In DNA form, the CDR3 reads TGTGCCAGCGACGACAGGGCCGGGGGAGCTTTCTTT.

This clonotype turned up a few times. V and J are TRBV20-1 and TRBJ2-3, with 16 bases identical to TRBD2. Germline V lookup: CDR1 DFQATT, CDR2 SNEGSKA (reference sequence). This CDR3 region has 17 residues. Trimming cost V 3 bases and J 3 bases; bases outside gene matches: 6. CDR3 nucleotides: TGCAGTGCTAGCCCGGGACTAGCGGGGGGGCGGACAGATACGCAGTATTTT. This encodes CSASPGLAGGRTDTQYF.

The chain couples TRBV28 to TRBJ2-7; 8 nucleotides line up with TRBD1. In germline, CDR1 is MDHEN, CDR2 SYDVKM. The CDR3 runs 13 residues. Losses at the gene ends were 5 bases for V and 8 bases for J; bases not matched to a gene: 8. CDR3 in amino acids: CASSTDRGTKQYF. The CDR3 DNA reads as TGTGCCAGCAGTACTGACAGGGGAACCAAGCAGTACTTC.

Remarks on this clonotype: A junction boundary mismatches the germline segment, possibly from a read error. The chain couples TRBV20-1 to TRBJ1-6; maybe TRBD1 (6 bases). The germline V gene has CDR1 DFQATT and CDR2 SNEGSKA (reference sequence). The CDR3 covers 16 residues. CDR3 in amino acids: CSAIPQGNTYNSPLHF. CDR3 DNA: TGCAGTGCTATACCCCAGGGGAACACCTACAATTCACCCCTCCACTTT.

The chain recombines TRBV7-7 with TRBJ2-3; TRBD2 aligns across 8 bases. This CDR3 has 15 amino acids. Trimming removed 3 bases from V and 2 bases from J; junction bases left unmatched: 4. CDR1 and CDR2 (germline): SSHAT, FNYEAQ (reference sequence). The CDR3 DNA reads as TGTGCCAGCAGCTTTAGCGGGGCACTCACAGATACGCAGTATTTT. Encoded protein: CASSFSGALTDTQYF.

The chain has TRBV12-3 or TRBV12-4 and TRBJ2-5; no definite D call. The V gene lost 0 bases and the J gene lost 7 bases, with 9 bases spanning the gap. This CDR3 has 13 amino acids. CDR3 sequence (DNA): TGTGCCAGCAGTTTAGCGCAATGGGGGACCCAGTACTTC. Translation: CASSLAQWGTQYF.

This clonotype was picked up a small number of times. CDR3 protein: CASRPALSHNEQFF. CDR3 in DNA: TGTGCCAGCAGGCCGGCCCTATCACACAATGAGCAGTTCTTC. The V and J genes are TRBV6-1 and TRBJ2-1, with D unresolved. Germline CDR1 and CDR2: MNHNS and SASEGT. The V and J ends lost 6 bases and 5 bases respectively, with 14 bases between them. This CDR3 spans 14 amino acids.

This clonotype was counted a few times. The chain links TRBV6-1 to TRBJ2-1; possibly TRBD1 or TRBD2 for D (7 bases each). The CDR3 is made up of 16 amino acids. The germline V and J ends were trimmed by 8 bases and 1 base, with 18 bases remaining between them. Germline V gene sequence: CDR1 MNHNS, CDR2 SASEGT. The CDR3 here is CASGGDSASSYNEQFF. CDR3 nucleotide sequence: TGTGCCAGCGGGGGGGACAGCGCCTCATCCTACAATGAGCAGTTCTTC.

The genes are TRBV7-2 and TRBJ2-5; 16 bases line up with TRBD2. Per germline, CDR1 SGHTA and CDR2 FQGNSA. This CDR3 is 15 amino acids long. Trimming removed 5 bases from V and 5 bases from J; junction bases left unmatched: 2. The CDR3 sequence is CASSRGLAGGETQYF. CDR3 bases: TGTGCCAGCAGCCGGGGACTAGCGGGGGGGGAGACCCAGTACTTC.

Written as DNA, the CDR3 is TGTGCCAGCAGTTTATCGTTACTAGCGGGAGTGGTCGGCACATCCAATGAGCAGTTCTTC. Protein: CASSLSLLAGVVGTSNEQFF. V usage is TRBV27 and J usage is TRBJ2-1; TRBD2 aligns across 11 bases. Trimming at V came to 0 bases and at J to 6 bases, leaving 16 bases not matched to a gene. This CDR3 region has 20 residues. Per germline, CDR1 MNHEY and CDR2 SMNVEV (reference sequence).

The genes are TRBV6-2 or TRBV6-3 and TRBJ1-5; TRBD1 agrees at 7 bases. V trimming: 4 bases; J trimming: 2 bases; junction bases outside the gene matches: 2. The CDR3 extends over 14 amino acids. Germline V gives CDR1 MNHEY, CDR2 SVGEGT. The CDR3, as DNA: TGTGCCAGCAGTTGGGACAGCCGCAATCAGCCCCAGCATTTT. It yields the protein CASSWDSRNQPQHF.

This clonotype was picked up one time. The V gene is TRBV6-1, the J gene TRBJ1-2; the D gene is possibly TRBD1 (5 bases). This CDR3 is 15 amino acids long. V was shortened by 8 bases and J by 1 base, with 17 bases between the two germline ends. Germline values: CDR1 MNHNS, CDR2 SASEGT. The CDR3 DNA sequence: TGTGCCAGCTTCGACCTTAAGGGGAATAACTATGGCTACACCTTC. Protein sequence: CASFDLKGNNYGYTF.

The chain employs TRBV27 and TRBJ2-7; 7 bases fit TRBD1. V trimming: 0 bases; J trimming: 2 bases; junction bases outside the gene matches: 10. This CDR3 region has 17 residues. CDR1 MNHEY and CDR2 SMNVEV come from the germline V gene (reference sequence). The CDR3 loop reads CASSLSNPGGSTYEQYF. The CDR3 DNA follows: TGTGCCAGCAGTTTATCGAATCCAGGGGGATCTACCTACGAGCAGTACTTC.

Sample share makes this clonotype medium-sized (0.01 to 0.1%). The chain uses TRBV28 and TRBJ1-1; tentatively, D is TRBD1 (5 bases). The CDR3 length is 14 residues. Germline V gene data show CDR1 as MDHEN and CDR2 as SYDVKM. Trimming removed 8 bases from V and 4 bases from J, with 17 bases in between. CDR3 in DNA: TGTGCCAGCCGCAGACAGCTTACAGTCACTGAAGCTTTCTTT. Translated: CASRRQLTVTEAFF.

This clonotype is labeled medium-sized. J is TRBJ2-7 and V is TRBV20-1; D is unresolved. Deletions cut 5 bases from V and 0 bases from J, with 8 bases between. This CDR3 is 12 amino acids long. Germline assignment: CDR1 DFQATT and CDR2 SNEGSKA (reference sequence). The CDR3 spells CSASVSSYEQYF. The CDR3 coding sequence is TGCAGTGCTTCCGTGAGCTCCTACGAGCAGTACTTC.

Relative to its sample, this clonotype is medium-sized. The chain links TRBV7-2 to TRBJ2-7; 9 nucleotides align to TRBD2. The length of the CDR3 is 16 residues. J gave up 3 bases and V 1 base, and 7 bases lay outside the gene matches. Germline V gene data show CDR1 as SGHTA and CDR2 as FQGNSA. The CDR3 DNA is TGTGCCAGCAGCTTAGAGGCGTGGCGGGAGGGCTACGAGCAGTACTTC. As protein: CASSLEAWREGYEQYF.

The V call is TRBV20-1, the J call TRBJ2-6; weak D call: TRBD2 (6 bases). V gave up 0 bases and J gave up 2 bases, with 11 bases separating them. Germline V gene data show CDR1 as DFQATT and CDR2 as SNEGSKA (reference sequence). The length of the CDR3 is 16 residues. In DNA, the CDR3 is TGCAGTGCTAGAGATCGGGACTTTCCTGGGGCCAACGTCCTGACTTTC. Its translation is CSARDRDFPGANVLTF.

This clonotype is deemed medium-sized. V and J are TRBV20-1 and TRBJ1-2; 7 bases are a match to TRBD1. This CDR3 spans 13 amino acids. V was clipped by 6 bases and J by 1 base; unmatched bases: 5. Germline loops: CDR1 DFQATT, CDR2 SNEGSKA (reference sequence). The CDR3, as DNA: TGCAGTGCGTTAGGGGGCCTTAACTATGGCTACACCTTC. Translation: CSALGGLNYGYTF.

V is TRBV12-3 or TRBV12-4 and J is TRBJ2-5; D unresolved. The CDR3 consists of 13 residues. Trimming cost V 6 bases and J 1 base, with 9 bases left between them. CDR3 DNA: TGTGCCAGCAGACCTACGATCCAAGAGACCCAGTACTTC. It specifies CASRPTIQETQYF.

This clonotype was observed a handful of times. V usage is TRBV11-3 and J usage is TRBJ2-3; 7 nucleotides line up with TRBD1. This CDR3 comprises 14 residues. V trimming: 1 base; J trimming: 7 bases; junction bases outside the gene matches: 5. The germline V gene encodes CDR1 SGHNT and CDR2 YENEEA. As DNA, the CDR3 is TGTGCCAGCAGCTTAGTACAGGGGCCGAATACGCAGTATTTT. Protein sequence: CASSLVQGPNTQYF. Full variable domain (remainder filled in from reference TRBV11-3 and TRBJ2-3): EAGVVQSPRYKIIEKKQPVAFWCNPISGHNTLYWYLQNLGQGPELLIRYENEEAVDDSQLPKDRFSAERLKGVDSTLKIQPAELGDSAVYLCASSLVQGPNTQYFGPGTRLTVL.

This clonotype was seen a handful of times. The rearrangement joins TRBV6-5 to TRBJ2-7; 9 positions match TRBD1. Germline V CDR1 and CDR2: MNHEY, SVGAGI. Unmatched junction bases numbered 7, after V lost 4 bases and J lost 3 bases. This CDR3 has 15 amino acids. The CDR3 here is CASSSTNRGLYEQYF. The DNA for the CDR3 is TGTGCCAGCAGTTCCACTAACAGGGGGCTCTACGAGCAGTACTTC.

This clonotype was picked up one time. This clone may be a read error of a much larger clone one base away. The chain employs TRBV20-1 and TRBJ2-7; 8 nucleotides match TRBD2. Trimming cost V 2 bases and J 2 bases; bases outside gene matches: 5. This CDR3 region has 14 residues. The germline V gene encodes CDR1 DFQATT and CDR2 SNEGSKA (reference sequence). DNA of the CDR3: TGCAGTGCTAGAAGACTAGCGAGAGCCTACGAGCAGTACTTC. Residues: CSARRLARAYEQYF.